Below, 7 T cell receptor beta chains from the same sample are listed, as sequenced in a study of CD4 T cells in relation to SARS-CoV-2 and coronaviruses (dated by TCRdb to 2020 to 2022). Which antigens these TCRs recognize remains unknown. Library generation was performed with the immunoSEQ multiplex PCR assay. TCRdb's version of the immuneACCESS table is confined to in-frame rearrangements and falls short of the full clone set. An unresolved V gene accounts for under half of the shortfall where checked; the remainder is of unknown origin. This sample has about 18,000 clones in its table, and 60% to 75% of those were observed once. The ten top clones hold roughly 30% of the sample. CD4+ T cells from unexposed donors were collected before the COVID-19 pandemic (2011-2018). After more than 9 days of culture, CD4+ T cells were isolated with the EasySep CD4+ T cell isolation kit. What was sequenced was CD4+ T cells from PBMCs, cultured in vitro. The receptor set was obtained from a human donor in good health.

V gene TRBV7-9 combines with J gene TRBJ1-5; D is uncertain. Trimming removed 2 bases at V and 5 bases at J, with 7 bases between. The CDR3 is 13 residues long. The V gene's germline CDR1 is SEHNR and CDR2 FQNEAQ (reference sequence). CDR3: CASSLFRDQPQHF. The CDR3 coding sequence is TGTGCCAGCAGCTTATTCCGGGATCAGCCCCAGCATTTT.

The chain combines TRBV5-1 with TRBJ2-6; D not certain. Per germline, CDR1 SGHRS and CDR2 YFSETQ. V gave up 0 bases and J gave up 0 bases, with 10 bases separating them. This CDR3 has 17 residues. The CDR3 reads CASSLASADSGANVLTF. CDR3 DNA sequence: TGCGCCAGCAGCTTGGCCTCCGCAGACTCTGGGGCCAACGTCCTGACTTTC.

The chain uses TRBV24-1 and TRBJ1-5, with TRBD1 identical over 8 bases. CDR3 size: 15 residues. Germline values: CDR1 KGHDR, CDR2 SFDVKD. V trimming: 3 bases; J trimming: 6 bases; junction bases outside the gene matches: 6. CDR3 in DNA: TGTGCCACCAGTGATCGGTCAGGGGGCCTTCAGCCCCAGCATTTT. It specifies CATSDRSGGLQPQHF.

The chain recombines TRBV9 with TRBJ2-7; 9 bases are a match to TRBD1. With V trimmed by 4 bases and J by 4 bases, 6 bases remained unmatched. The CDR3 is made up of 14 amino acids. Looked up from germline, CDR1 is SGDLS and CDR2 is YYNGEE. The CDR3 reads CASSMGTGRYEQYF. CDR3 coding DNA: TGTGCCAGCAGCATGGGGACAGGGAGATACGAGCAGTACTTC.

The chain couples TRBV4-2 to TRBJ1-4; tentatively, D is TRBD1 (5 bases). The germline gives CDR1 LGHNA, CDR2 YNFKEQ. The CDR3 length is 16 residues. With 1 base removed from V and 8 bases from J, the gap between germline ends came to 17 bases. CDR3 loop: CASSQVGGNGGEKLFF. The CDR3 bases are TGTGCCAGCAGCCAAGTCGGCGGCAACGGGGGGGAAAAACTGTTTTTT.

The CDR3 DNA follows: TGTGCCAGCAGGAGACAGGGGGCAGCGGATCAGCCCCAGCATTTT. Protein: CASRRQGAADQPQHF. The V and J genes are TRBV2 and TRBJ1-5; TRBD1 matches 10 bases. Germline values: CDR1 SNHLY, CDR2 FYNNEI. Trimming removed 6 bases from V and 5 bases from J; junction bases left unmatched: 7. The CDR3 extends over 15 amino acids.

This clone was observed a few times. V is TRBV6-5 and J is TRBJ2-2; 7 bases line up with TRBD1. From germline, CDR1 is MNHEY and CDR2 SVGAGI. CDR3 length: 13 amino acids. J gave up 5 bases and V 7 bases, and 4 bases lay outside the gene matches. CDR3 in amino acids: CASTTGDTGELFF. DNA for the CDR3: TGTGCCAGCACTACAGGGGATACCGGGGAGCTGTTTTTT.